The T cell receptor beta chain described here comes from a study of T cell repertoires in enteric fever listed by TCRdb under 2018. Context from the whole study: The study reconstructed the Salmonella-specific repertoire of circulating effector CD4+ T cells from volunteers experimentally challenged with Salmonella Typhi or Paratyphi A. Tetramers loaded with CdtB(105-125) peptide variants (SP110Y, ST110H) were used to stain T cells, including ex vivo. To pick out the circulating effector CD4+ T cells responding to Salmonella infection, the researchers turned to mass cytometry. Live fluorescence barcoding was joined in the study by mass cytometry, by T cell receptor sequencing and by unbiased single-cell cloning.

Sequencing was performed on an Illumina MiSeq. TCRdb passed the public sequencing reads through fastp at Q25 and MiXCR, retaining productive beta sequences. Rows merge per CDR3 protein into single entries with the most common DNA and genes. Recorded for this sample are 1,600 or so distinct CDR3 sequences; around a third of them occurred a single time. The ten largest make up approximately 18% of the sample. The CDR3 has 17 residues if both end residues are counted. Just the 51-base CDR3 DNA is kept, in frame starting at base 1. Looking up the germline V gene yields CDR1 SGHTA and CDR2 FQGTGA. For this chain, trimming is 4 bases at the V end and 5 bases at the J end, and the number of junction bases without a gene match is 13. Overall study outcomes, separate from this receptor: Among the expanded clonotypes were cross-reactive responses to distantly related Salmonella serovars as well as clones that recognized antigens unique to S. Typhi or S. Paratyphi A. The accumulation of T cells that did not cross-react between serovars appeared to be driven by single amino acid variations in CdtB and PhoN, the immunodominant proteins. S. Typhi- and S. Paratyphi A-specific immunodominant T cell antigens were identified as HlyE and CdtB, respectively.

With respect to this clonotype: There is no known antigen for this receptor. A much larger clonotype is one base distant, so this may be a read error. This likely comes from a read error, as the CDR3 has no conserved phenylalanine or tryptophan at its end.

The material sequenced was CCR7- CD38- CD4+ T cells from PBMCs. The sequence was collected from a human donor with Salmonella enteric fever, either typhoid or paratyphoid (not recorded which). The sequence is built from TRBV7-3 and TRBJ2-1, and 8 bases in between align with TRBD2. The CDR3 region reads CASSSPAGARFDNEQFL. The sequence in DNA is TGTGCCAGCAGCTCCCCAGCGGGAGCCCGATTTGACAATGAGCAGTTCTTA.